This T cell receptor (beta chain) was obtained from a study of blood T cell repertoires in COVID-19. Looking at the study overall: Whether acute or convalescent, the COVID-19 samples came from the United States, Italy and Spain. The analysed material was cDNA or gDNA that came from T cells, B-cell-depleted T cells, or PBMCs.

Authors' methods: Quantification of nucleated cells was approximated via reference gene primer amplification. Sequencing was performed with immunoSEQ multiplex PCR; in TCRdb, only in-frame clones are kept and a portion is missing. V and J calls and clone size are as listed in that table; D and trimming were resolved from the DNA. The sample lists over 200,000 clones, around 87% occurring once. This receptor was taken from a woman aged 50 to 65 with acute or convalescent COVID-19. The sample consisted of peripheral blood.

CDR3 sequence: CASSSLGAGGRGNTEAFF. For the CDR3, the DNA is TGTGCCAGCAGTTCTCTGGGGGCCGGGGGGAGAGGGAACACTGAAGCTTTCTTT. The rearrangement links TRBV27 to TRBJ1-1, with TRBD1 as a possible D gene (6 bases). Trimming cost V 4 bases and J 1 base, with 22 bases left between them. This CDR3 contains 18 residues. The germline gives CDR1 MNHEY, CDR2 SMNVEV (reference sequence).